The 15 T cell receptor beta chains given below trace back to one sample, sequenced in a study of spatial heterogeneity in lung cancer (dated by TCRdb to between 2018 and 2021). The time point label here, explained by the study, means: blood at routine non-recurrence follow-up after resection. The receptor library was made with 5' RACE. The data were produced on a NextSeq 500. TCRdb passed the public sequencing reads through fastp at Q25 and MiXCR, retaining productive beta sequences. Duplicate CDR3 protein sequences are folded into a single record with the most common DNA and genes. Within this sample are fewer than 150,000 distinct CDR3 sequences, with 11% of them counted one time only. The ten largest clones represent more than 20% of the sample. Sequencing was performed on PBMCs, taken at follow-up. The receptors here all came from a female donor with early-stage non-small cell lung cancer.

This clonotype was counted a single time. The chain links TRBV28 to TRBJ2-3; 11 bases align to TRBD2. This CDR3 contains 15 residues. With V trimmed by 7 bases and J by 7 bases, 10 bases remained unmatched. Germline CDR1 and CDR2: MDHEN and SYDVKM. CDR3 sequence: CASTDAGLAVYTQYF. The CDR3 DNA sequence: TGTGCCAGCACTGATGCGGGACTAGCGGTATATACGCAGTATTTT.

The CDR3 protein is CASSPNYRYQETQYF. The CDR3, as DNA: TGTGCCAGCAGCCCCAATTATCGGTACCAAGAGACCCAGTACTTC. The gene calls are TRBV7-2 and TRBJ2-5, with D unclear. The CDR3 sequence is 15 residues long. Germline CDR1 reads SGHTA; CDR2 reads FQGNSA. Deletions cut 5 bases from V and 0 bases from J, with 13 bases between.

This chain links TRBV5-4 with TRBJ2-3, with D possibly being TRBD2 (6 bases). Per germline, CDR1 SGHNT and CDR2 YYREEE (reference sequence). The CDR3 length is 15 residues. V gave up 2 bases and J gave up 5 bases, with 15 bases separating them. CDR3 region: CASSLDGGIIDTQYF. CDR3 nucleotide sequence: TGTGCCAGCAGCTTAGATGGGGGGATCATAGATACGCAGTATTTT.

This clonotype has ten or more counts. This sequence joins TRBV11-1 and TRBJ2-7, with D tentatively TRBD1 (6 bases). The CDR3 consists of 15 residues. Trimming shortened V by 0 bases and J by 3 bases, and 12 bases separated the two germline ends. CDR1 SGHAT and CDR2 FQDESV come from the germline V gene (reference sequence). Here the CDR3 reads CASSLAATGIYEQYF. The CDR3 nucleotides read TGTGCCAGCAGCTTAGCGGCAACAGGGATCTACGAGCAGTACTTC. Looking up the rest from reference TRBV11-1 and TRBJ2-7 gives the full variable domain: EAEVAQSPRYKITEKSQAVAFWCDPISGHATLYWYRQILGQGPELLVQFQDESVVDDSQLPKDRFSAERLKGVDSTLKIQPAELGDSAMYLCASSLAATGIYEQYFGPGTRLTVT.

This clonotype was seen only a few times. The rearrangement links TRBV7-9 to TRBJ1-1; TRBD1 might be the D (6 bases). The ends were cut back, 0 bases at V and 3 bases at J, with 11 bases in the middle. Germline CDR1 is SEHNR and CDR2 is FQNEAQ (reference sequence). This CDR3 comprises 15 residues. The CDR3 coding sequence is TGTGCCAGCAGCTTAGCGGGGGGCGAGGACACTGAAGCTTTCTTT. Translation: CASSLAGGEDTEAFF.

The rearrangement uses TRBV6-1 and TRBJ2-2; D is undetermined. The CDR3 is made up of 16 amino acids. V shed 3 bases and J shed 4 bases, with 15 bases lying between them. Germline V gene lookup returns CDR1 MNHNS and CDR2 SASEGT. The CDR3 coding sequence is TGTGCCAGCAGTGATCAAGGCAGGCCGGTCACCGGGGAGCTGTTTTTT. Encoded protein: CASSDQGRPVTGELFF.

The table lists this clonotype with a few counts. The chain carries TRBV20-1 and TRBJ2-1; 12 nucleotides match TRBD2. The trim removed 6 bases at V and 3 bases at J, leaving 3 bases unmatched. CDR1 is DFQATT, CDR2 SNEGSKA, per germline (reference sequence). CDR3 length: 14 residues. CDR3 region: CSARLAGDYNEQFF. CDR3 nucleotide sequence: TGCAGTGCAAGACTAGCGGGAGACTACAATGAGCAGTTCTTC.

This clonotype appeared a few times. The rearrangement uses TRBV11-2 and TRBJ1-4; D not resolved. The CDR3 extends over 15 amino acids. Trimming removed 3 bases at V and 6 bases at J, with 14 bases between. CDR1 and CDR2 (germline): SGHAT, FQNNGV. The CDR3 sequence is CASSLRQDSYEKLFF. The CDR3 bases are TGTGCCAGCAGCTTGAGACAAGATTCTTATGAAAAACTGTTTTTT.

The sample holds a few counts of this clonotype. The V and J genes are TRBV2 and TRBJ2-7, with unresolved D. In germline, CDR1 is SNHLY, CDR2 FYNNEI. This CDR3 has 13 amino acids. V lost 6 bases and J 6 bases, leaving 15 bases between the germline ends. DNA of the CDR3: TGTGCCAGCAGAGTCGACCACAATAGCGAGCAGTACGTC. Translating gives CASRVDHNSEQYV.

This clonotype was seen a few times. The junction differs from germline at one of its ends, possibly a read error. The gene calls are TRBV18 and TRBJ2-5, with D maybe TRBD2 (5 bases). This CDR3 has 12 residues. Germline CDR1 reads KGHSH; CDR2 reads LQKENI. The CDR3 reads CASSPEADSMHF. The CDR3 DNA follows: TGTGCCAGCTCACCGGAGGCGGACTCCATGCACTTC.

The V gene is TRBV7-2, the J gene TRBJ2-5, with 12 bases fitting TRBD2. J gave up 8 bases and V 5 bases, and 9 bases lay outside the gene matches. CDR3 size: 15 residues. CDR1 SGHTA and CDR2 FQGNSA come from the germline V gene. The DNA of the CDR3 is TGTGCCAGCAGCCCGAGACTAGCGGGAGATGGCACCCAGTACTTC. Residues: CASSPRLAGDGTQYF.

There are a few counts of this clonotype. The chain recombines TRBV7-8 with TRBJ2-2; perhaps D is TRBD1 or TRBD2 (6 bases each). The CDR3 length is 15 residues. V dropped 4 bases and J dropped 4 bases, with 13 bases sitting between them. Per germline, CDR1 SGHVS and CDR2 FQNEAQ. The chain's CDR3 is CASSSGDWSTGELFF. As DNA, the CDR3 is TGTGCCAGCAGCTCAGGGGACTGGAGCACCGGGGAGCTGTTTTTT.

V and J are TRBV24-1 and TRBJ2-4; 9 nucleotides agree with TRBD2. The CDR3 contains 16 residues. Losses at the gene ends were 6 bases for V and 8 bases for J; bases not matched to a gene: 13. Germline CDR1 reads KGHDR; CDR2 reads SFDVKD. CDR3 amino acids: CATSLRLAGRIDIQYF. The CDR3 DNA reads as TGTGCCACCAGTCTCCGGCTAGCGGGACGAATCGACATTCAGTACTTC.

This clonotype was detected only once. The V and J genes are TRBV24-1 and TRBJ2-3; D ambiguous. The CDR3 runs to 13 residues. Looked up from germline, CDR1 is KGHDR and CDR2 is SFDVKD. Trimming pared 4 bases from V and 2 bases from J, leaving 6 bases between. The CDR3 bases are TGTGCCACCAGTGAGGGCGTCACAGATACGCAGTATTTT. This sequence encodes CATSEGVTDTQYF.

This clonotype was observed a few times. The chain joins TRBV20-1 to TRBJ2-7; TRBD1 agrees at 8 bases. The CDR3 has 14 amino acids. Germline CDR1 is DFQATT and CDR2 is SNEGSKA (reference sequence). The V gene end was trimmed by 0 bases and the J gene end by 4 bases; junction bases not matched to a gene: 5. CDR3 amino acids: CSARDGTGGYEQYF. The CDR3 DNA reads TGCAGTGCTAGAGATGGAACAGGGGGTTACGAGCAGTACTTC.